The 25 T cell receptor beta chains listed next were all sequenced from one sample in a study of T cell repertoires in cytomegalovirus infection. Each CDR3 protein is one row after TCRdb ran MiXCR on the reads. The data show 900,000 to 950,000 distinct CDR3 sequences, more than 25% seen once. These TCRs are of unknown antigen specificity. The source material was cultured CD8+ T cells from PBMCs, sampled from culture after CMV antigen stimulation. The receptors were gathered from a human donor in good health (CMV status not recorded). Some clones in this sample may be carry-over from other donors' samples.

This chain uses TRBV25-1 with TRBJ2-5, with 11 bases that match TRBD2. CDR3 length: 17 amino acids. V dropped 0 bases and J dropped 1; count of bases not matched to a gene: 4. Germline V gene data show CDR1 as MGHDK and CDR2 as SYGVNS. CDR3 in amino acids: CASSEYFLAGGQETQYF. CDR3 nucleotides: TGTGCCAGCAGTGAATATTTCCTAGCGGGGGGCCAAGAGACCCAGTACTTC.

The chain recombines TRBV2 with TRBJ1-2, with a tentative D call TRBD1 (6 bases). The V and J ends lost 6 bases and 0 bases respectively, with 23 bases between them. This CDR3 region has 18 residues. In germline, CDR1 is SNHLY, CDR2 FYNNEI. The CDR3 region is CASSSWTARHETNYGYTF. The CDR3 DNA follows: TGTGCCAGCAGCTCGTGGACAGCTCGACACGAGACTAACTATGGCTACACCTTC.

The V call is TRBV5-4, the J call TRBJ1-2, with D unresolved. The V gene's germline CDR1 is SGHNT and CDR2 YYREEE (reference sequence). The CDR3 extends over 13 amino acids. Trimming left V 1 base short and J 7 bases short, with 11 bases between. CDR3 DNA: TGTGCCAGCAGCTTGTACACGGCCTTTGGCTACACCTTC. Its translation is CASSLYTAFGYTF.

The chain joins TRBV6-1 to TRBJ1-1, with TRBD1 as a possible D gene (5 bases). The CDR3 loop spans 14 amino acids. Trimming removed 2 bases at V and 5 bases at J, with 12 bases between. Germline loops: CDR1 MNHNS, CDR2 SASEGT. The CDR3 sequence is CASSELAGWTEAFF. CDR3 nucleotide sequence: TGTGCCAGCAGTGAACTCGCAGGGTGGACTGAAGCTTTCTTT.

This clonotype has just a few counts. The chain joins TRBV7-8 to TRBJ2-3; 8 nucleotides align to TRBD1. This CDR3 region has 15 residues. Trimming took 2 bases from V and 2 from J; bases not matched to a gene: 3. Germline CDR1 is SGHVS and CDR2 is FQNEAQ. For the CDR3, the DNA is TGTGCCAGCAGCTTAAACAGGGGGACCACAGATACGCAGTATTTT. It codes for CASSLNRGTTDTQYF.

This clonotype has a handful of counts. The rearrangement uses TRBV27 and TRBJ2-5; D is perhaps TRBD1 or TRBD2 (5 bases each). In germline, CDR1 is MNHEY, CDR2 SMNVEV (reference sequence). This CDR3 is built from 16 residues. Trimming removed 0 bases from V and 6 bases from J, with 17 bases in between. CDR3 residues: CASSLSRSSGAKTQYF. CDR3 nucleotides: TGTGCCAGCAGTTTATCTCGATCCTCCGGGGCAAAGACCCAGTACTTC.

The chain recombines TRBV7-9 with TRBJ2-3, with D perhaps matching TRBD2 (6 bases). Per germline, CDR1 SEHNR and CDR2 FQNEAQ (reference sequence). The CDR3 covers 17 residues. With 1 base removed from V and 2 bases from J, the gap between germline ends came to 16 bases. This CDR3 is CASSLGRGGPDTDTQYF. DNA of the CDR3: TGTGCCAGCAGCTTAGGAAGAGGAGGGCCTGACACAGATACGCAGTATTTT.

CDR3 loop: CASSLMTGENSPLHF. CDR3 sequence (DNA): TGCGCCAGCAGCTTGATGACAGGGGAAAATTCACCCCTCCACTTT. The V call is TRBV5-1, the J call TRBJ1-6; 8 nucleotides line up with TRBD1. Germline values: CDR1 SGHRS, CDR2 YFSETQ. The CDR3 covers 15 residues. V lost 1 base, J lost 7 bases, and 4 bases stayed unmatched.

The V and J genes are TRBV5-1 and TRBJ2-5; 11 bases map to TRBD2. The CDR3 sequence is 16 residues long. The junction had 12 bases not matched to a gene; V was cut back by 7 bases and J by 4 bases. Germline lookup yields CDR1 SGHRS and CDR2 YFSETQ. The CDR3 protein is CASRERASGGRETQYF. The DNA for the CDR3 is TGCGCCAGCCGGGAACGGGCTAGCGGGGGGCGAGAGACCCAGTACTTC.

This clonotype was counted only a few times. The chain uses TRBV7-3 and TRBJ2-3; D is undetermined. Trimming left V 5 bases short and J 2 bases short, with 11 bases between. Germline V CDR1 and CDR2: SGHTA, FQGTGA. The CDR3 is made up of 14 amino acids. This CDR3 reads CASSAPENTDTQYF. CDR3 DNA sequence: TGTGCCAGCAGCGCCCCCGAGAACACAGATACGCAGTATTTT. Filled out from reference TRBV7-3 and TRBJ2-3, the complete variable domain reads GAGVSQTPSNKVTEKGKYVELRCDPISGHTALYWYRQSLGQGPEFLIYFQGTGAADDSGLPNDRFFAVRPEGSVSTLKIQRTERGDSAVYLCASSAPENTDTQYFGPGTRLTVL.

This clonotype was recorded many times. The rearrangement links TRBV7-6 to TRBJ2-1; tentatively, D is TRBD2 (5 bases). The CDR3 runs to 15 residues. CDR1 is SGHVS and CDR2 is FNYEAQ in the germline V gene. Trimming took 1 base from V and 5 from J, leaving 12 bases between them. CDR3 residues: CASSLEWGVDNEQFF. For the CDR3, the DNA is TGTGCCAGCAGCTTAGAGTGGGGAGTTGACAATGAGCAGTTCTTC.

Concerning this clonotype: The junction shows a germline mismatch at one end, possibly a read error. This rearrangement joins TRBV7-6 to TRBJ2-1; D is possibly TRBD1 or TRBD2 (5 bases each). The germline CDR1 and CDR2 sequences are SGHVS and FNYEAQ. This CDR3 contains 12 residues. The CDR3 loop is CVSSSRENEQFF. The CDR3 DNA reads as TGTGTCAGCAGCTCCAGGGAGAATGAGCAGTTCTTC. Complete variable domain (other parts from reference TRBV7-6 and TRBJ2-1): GAGVSQSPRYKVTKRGQDVALRCDPISGHVSLYWYRQALGQGPEFLTYFNYEAQQDKSGLPNDRFSAERPEGSISTLTIQRTEQRDSAMYRCVSSSRENEQFFGPGTRLTVL.

This chain connects TRBV23-1 to TRBJ1-1; the D gene is possibly TRBD1 (5 bases). TRBV23-1 is identified as an open reading frame with a role that is uncertain. Trimming took 1 base from V and 8 from J, leaving 8 bases between them. The CDR3 loop spans 12 amino acids. The CDR3 spells CASSQLGGEAFF. In DNA form, the CDR3 reads TGCGCCAGCAGTCAATTGGGGGGAGAAGCTTTCTTT.

This clonotype has a count of ten or more. The J gene is TRBJ2-2, the V gene TRBV10-3; 9 positions match TRBD2. This CDR3 comprises 15 residues. Germline loops: CDR1 ENHRY, CDR2 SYGVKD. The junction had 11 bases not matched to a gene; V was cut back by 11 bases and J by 4 bases. CDR3 residues: CASRGSGGITGELFF. The CDR3 DNA follows: TGTGCCTCACGCGGGAGCGGGGGGATCACCGGGGAGCTGTTTTTT.

This clonotype has more than one count but fewer than ten. This chain connects TRBV5-5 to TRBJ2-1; the match to TRBD2 covers 9 bases. The CDR3 consists of 16 residues. Germline lookup yields CDR1 SGHKS and CDR2 YYEKEE (reference sequence). J was trimmed by 4 bases and V by 0 bases; bases with no gene match: 5. This CDR3 is CASSLETSGDYNEQFF. CDR3 sequence (DNA): TGTGCCAGCAGCTTGGAGACTAGCGGAGATTACAATGAGCAGTTCTTC.

This clonotype was seen a handful of times. CDR3 residues: CASGTPTGKSNDEQYV. CDR3 bases: TGTGCCAGCGGTACCCCTACAGGGAAGAGTAACGACGAGCAGTACGTC. This chain uses TRBV28 with TRBJ2-7; a weak D match, TRBD1 (6 bases). The germline V and J ends were trimmed by 8 bases and 5 bases, with 25 bases remaining between them. Per the germline V gene, CDR1 is MDHEN and CDR2 is SYDVKM. The CDR3 extends over 16 amino acids.

The CDR3 sequence is CATSPYPGDPQETQYF. Here the CDR3 DNA reads TGTGCCACCAGCCCTTACCCGGGGGACCCTCAAGAGACCCAGTACTTC. This chain connects TRBV15 to TRBJ2-5; possible D gene TRBD2, 6 bases. V lost 5 bases, J lost 2 bases, and 18 bases lay in between. CDR1 and CDR2 from the germline V gene are LNHNV and YYDKDF (reference sequence). This CDR3 is 16 amino acids long.

This clonotype was counted many times. The chain carries TRBV7-6 and TRBJ2-2; a possible D gene is TRBD1 (5 bases). The germline V and J ends were trimmed by 0 bases and 1 base, with 9 bases remaining between them. CDR3 length: 16 amino acids. The V gene's germline CDR1 is SGHVS and CDR2 FNYEAQ. The CDR3 nucleotides are TGTGCCAGCAGCTTAGCGAGAAGGGGGAACACCGGGGAGCTGTTTTTT. It is translated as CASSLARRGNTGELFF.

This clonotype was recorded many times. The J gene is TRBJ1-1, the V gene TRBV7-6; TRBD1 matches at 9 bases. V was pared by 4 bases and J by 11 bases, with 14 bases of the junction left unmatched. The CDR3 loop spans 15 amino acids. Germline V gene lookup returns CDR1 SGHVS and CDR2 FNYEAQ. CDR3 sequence: CASSSSGTGRTWAFF. CDR3 nucleotides: TGTGCCAGCAGCTCCTCCGGGACAGGGAGGACGTGGGCTTTCTTT.

The chain carries TRBV15 and TRBJ2-3; 7 bases match TRBD1. The CDR3 sequence is 17 residues long. Looked up from germline, CDR1 is LNHNV and CDR2 is YYDKDF (reference sequence). V lost 3 bases to trimming and J lost 2 bases; unmatched junction nucleotides: 11. The CDR3 here is CATSSHPGQPHTDTQYF. The CDR3 DNA sequence: TGTGCCACCAGCAGTCATCCGGGACAGCCACACACAGATACGCAGTATTTT.

This chain uses TRBV27 with TRBJ2-1; D tentatively reads TRBD1 or TRBD2 (5 bases each). Germline V gives CDR1 MNHEY, CDR2 SMNVEV (reference sequence). This CDR3 is 14 amino acids long. Between the trimmed V and J ends, which lost 7 bases and 5 bases, there was a span of 15 bases. In DNA, the CDR3 is TGTGCCAGCACCCTTATCGGGGCAGACAATGAGCAGTTCTTC. It codes for CASTLIGADNEQFF.

The chain carries TRBV24-1 and TRBJ2-1; 8 bases map to TRBD1. The CDR3 spans 15 residues. Germline CDR1 KGHDR, CDR2 SFDVKD. J gave up 7 bases and V 4 bases, and 8 bases lay outside the gene matches. The DNA for the CDR3 is TGTGCCACCAGTGACCCAGGGGGCCTTGGGAATGAGCAGTTCTTC. As protein: CATSDPGGLGNEQFF.

This clonotype came up many times. The chain links TRBV7-2 to TRBJ2-3; D gene unclear. The CDR3 is 13 amino acids. Germline loops: CDR1 SGHTA, CDR2 FQGNSA. Deletions cut 2 bases from V and 4 bases from J, with 7 bases between. The CDR3 loop is CASSLLLADTQYF. The CDR3 nucleotides are TGTGCCAGCAGCTTATTGCTGGCAGATACGCAGTATTTT.

This clonotype was picked up many times. The CDR3 reads CASSPGGEGGNQPQHF. CDR3 DNA sequence: TGTGCCAGCAGCCCAGGGGGCGAAGGAGGCAATCAGCCCCAGCATTTT. This rearrangement joins TRBV12-3 or TRBV12-4 to TRBJ1-5; TRBD1 matches at 8 bases. The length of the CDR3 is 16 residues. V was pared by 6 bases and J by 2 bases, with 9 bases of the junction left unmatched.

This clonotype was seen more than once but under ten times. This chain connects TRBV28 to TRBJ2-1, with 13 bases matching TRBD2. The CDR3 contains 19 residues. Germline V gene sequence: CDR1 MDHEN, CDR2 SYDVKM. With 4 bases clipped from V and 6 bases from J, the junction kept 15 bases outside the gene matches. CDR3 sequence reads: CASSSPRTSGGAVVNEQFF. CDR3 bases: TGTGCCAGCAGTTCCCCCCGGACTAGCGGGGGAGCAGTCGTCAATGAGCAGTTCTTC. Complete variable domain (other parts from reference TRBV28 and TRBJ2-1): DVKVTQSSRYLVKRTGEKVFLECVQDMDHENMFWYRQDPGLGLRLIYFSYDVKMKEKGDIPEGYSVSREKKERFSLILESASTNQTSMYLCASSSPRTSGGAVVNEQFFGPGTRLTVL.